The 10 T cell receptor beta chains below were found in one sample sequenced in a study of patients and donors after allogeneic stem cell transplantation. TCRdb ran MiXCR on the RT-PCR reads and lists one entry per CDR3 protein. Among roughly 960,000 distinct CDR3 sequences listed, around 17% were seen once. Material for sequencing was blood, either unsorted or a sorted T cell fraction (not recorded which). These TCRs come from a human donor who was either an allogeneic HSCT recipient or a stem cell or donor lymphocyte infusion donor (not recorded which). It is not recorded whose cells these are; they may come from a transplant donor.

Remarks on this clonotype: The junction shows a germline mismatch at one end, possibly a read error. V is TRBV19 and J is TRBJ1-1; D possibly corresponds to TRBD1 (6 bases). The germline gives CDR1 LNHDA, CDR2 SQIVND (reference sequence). This CDR3 region has 16 residues. CDR3 loop: CASTISRGRLNTEAFF. The CDR3 DNA reads TGTGCCAGTACTATATCCAGGGGTAGATTGAACACTGAAGCTTTCTTT.

The chain uses TRBV5-1 and TRBJ2-2; TRBD2 aligns across 11 bases. This CDR3 is 17 amino acids long. CDR1 and CDR2 (germline): SGHRS, YFSETQ. V shed 2 bases, J shed 2 bases, and the junction held 5 bases outside the gene matches. CDR3 in amino acids: CASSFSGRALNTGELFF. CDR3 bases: TGCGCCAGCAGCTTTAGCGGGAGGGCCCTCAACACCGGGGAGCTGTTTTTT.

In this sample, this clonotype turned up a few times. The rearrangement links TRBV12-5 to TRBJ1-1; TRBD1 aligns across 8 bases. The CDR3 loop spans 15 amino acids. Germline CDR1 reads LGHNT; CDR2 reads FRNRAP. V was clipped by 3 bases and J by 6 bases; unmatched bases: 9. CDR3 amino acids: CASGFPGQGGPEAFF. The CDR3 bases are TGTGCTAGTGGTTTCCCAGGACAGGGCGGACCTGAAGCTTTCTTT.

The J gene is TRBJ2-5, the V gene TRBV2; the match to TRBD2 covers 7 bases. Germline CDR1 and CDR2: SNHLY and FYNNEI. Germline trimming cut 9 bases from V and 1 base from J; bases unmatched to any gene: 2. The CDR3 has 12 amino acids. In DNA form, the CDR3 reads TGTGCCAGTGGACTAGTCCAAGAGACCCAGTACTTC. Residues: CASGLVQETQYF.

This chain links TRBV20-1 with TRBJ2-7; tentatively, D is TRBD1 (5 bases). V shed 3 bases and J shed 3 bases, with 18 bases lying between them. The germline gives CDR1 DFQATT, CDR2 SNEGSKA (reference sequence). The CDR3 consists of 15 residues. CDR3 region: CSASPWGQGYYEQYF. The DNA for the CDR3 is TGCAGTGCTAGTCCCTGGGGCCAGGGCTACTACGAGCAGTACTTC.

The rearrangement joins TRBV9 to TRBJ2-3; 7 positions match TRBD1. This CDR3 comprises 15 residues. From germline, CDR1 is SGDLS and CDR2 YYNGEE. The J segment lost 13 bases and the V segment lost 4 bases, leaving 18 bases of the junction unmatched. As DNA, the CDR3 is TGTGCCAGCAGCCCAGCCGGACAGGCCCTCTCGCGGGAGTATTTT. Translating it yields CASSPAGQALSREYF.

V usage is TRBV11-3 and J usage is TRBJ2-3, with 8 bases matching TRBD2. CDR3 length equals 15 residues. The ends lost 3 bases at V and 6 bases at J; junction bases unmatched: 8. Germline CDR1 SGHNT, CDR2 YENEEA. The CDR3 bases are TGTGCCAGCAGCTTCACTAGCGGAGGGGGGGATACGCAGTATTTT. It specifies CASSFTSGGGDTQYF.

The V gene is TRBV3-1, the J gene TRBJ2-5; 11 bases fit TRBD2. The V and J ends lost 3 bases and 14 bases, in that order; junction bases with no gene match: 5. The CDR3 sequence is 12 residues long. Germline V gene data show CDR1 as LGHDT and CDR2 as YNNKEL (reference sequence). CDR3: CASSHGTSGPYF. The CDR3 region has the DNA TGTGCCAGCAGCCACGGGACTAGCGGACCCTACTTC.

This chain connects TRBV18 to TRBJ2-2; the D gene is possibly TRBD2 (5 bases). V was cut by 0 bases and J by 7 bases, with 9 bases left in between. This CDR3 has 14 amino acids. CDR1 is KGHSH, CDR2 LQKENI, per germline. CDR3 loop: CASSPPMGSGELFF. The CDR3 nucleotides are TGTGCCAGCTCACCACCGATGGGGAGCGGGGAGCTGTTTTTT.

V and J are TRBV19 and TRBJ2-2; tentatively, D is TRBD1 or TRBD2 (6 bases each). CDR3 size: 17 residues. The V end lost 1 base, the J end lost 6 bases, and 18 bases lay between the germline ends. Germline V gives CDR1 LNHDA, CDR2 SQIVND (reference sequence). CDR3 protein: CASSIVGGSRPPGELFF. CDR3 in DNA: TGTGCCAGTAGTATAGTAGGGGGGAGTCGTCCCCCCGGGGAGCTGTTTTTT.